Detailed here is one TCR beta chain. Its antigen remains unknown. The PCR was carried out with 60 Vbeta primers and 13 Jbeta primers. Some clones are missing from TCRdb's copy, which holds only in-frame ones; the method was immunoSEQ multiplex PCR. There are around 150,000 clones in the sample; 75% to 90% occur only once, and approximately 8.5% lies in the top ten. This sample was included in a study of cytomegalovirus exposure and HLA in healthy donors. Study-level findings and limits: A missense variant in DCLRE1C was later tied to TCR beta V- and J-gene trimming. Data from an earlier analysis indicated that most TCR beta V segments were productive either about 87% or about 30% of the time. A reported reduction in N-insertions relative to the roughly 670-donor mean was seen in an Asian-associated ancestry cluster in a later analysis.

The sequencing sample was made of PBMCs. The receptor was isolated from a man aged 18 to 30 in good health and CMV-seropositive.

In nucleotides, the CDR3 is TGCGCCAGCAGTCATATGCCGATCGGGGGGCCTTACAATGAGCAGTTCTTC. Translating it yields CASSHMPIGGPYNEQFF. V usage is TRBV10-1 and J usage is TRBJ2-1, with a possible D match to TRBD2 (7 bases). The CDR3 length is 17 residues. Germline assignment: CDR1 WNHNN and CDR2 SYGVQD (reference sequence). V shed 5 bases and J shed 4 bases, with 21 bases lying between them.